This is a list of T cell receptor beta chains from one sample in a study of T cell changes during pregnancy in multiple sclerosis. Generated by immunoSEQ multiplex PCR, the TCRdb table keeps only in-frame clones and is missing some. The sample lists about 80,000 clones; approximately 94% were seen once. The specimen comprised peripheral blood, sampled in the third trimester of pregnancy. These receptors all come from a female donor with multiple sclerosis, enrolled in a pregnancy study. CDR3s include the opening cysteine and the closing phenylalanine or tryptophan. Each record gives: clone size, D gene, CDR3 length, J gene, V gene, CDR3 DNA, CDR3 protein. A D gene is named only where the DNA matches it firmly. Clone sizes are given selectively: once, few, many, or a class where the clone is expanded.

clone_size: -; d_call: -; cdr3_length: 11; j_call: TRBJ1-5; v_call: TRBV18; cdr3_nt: TGTGCCAGCTCACAGCCTCAGCCCCAGCATTTT; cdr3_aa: CASSQPQPQHF
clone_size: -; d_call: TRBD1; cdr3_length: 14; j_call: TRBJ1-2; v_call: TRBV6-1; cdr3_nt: TGTGCCAGCAGTGAGGCGACAGGGGTGTATGGCTACACCTTC; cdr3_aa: CASSEATGVYGYTF
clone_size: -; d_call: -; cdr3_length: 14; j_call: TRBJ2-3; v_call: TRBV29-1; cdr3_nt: TGCAGCGTTGACACCGCGTCTGGCACAGATACGCAGTATTTT; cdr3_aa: CSVDTASGTDTQYF
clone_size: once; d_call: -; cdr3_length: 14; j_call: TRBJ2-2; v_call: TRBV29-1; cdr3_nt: TGCAGCGTTGGCAGACACCAGAACACCGGGGAGCTGTTTTTT; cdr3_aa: CSVGRHQNTGELFF
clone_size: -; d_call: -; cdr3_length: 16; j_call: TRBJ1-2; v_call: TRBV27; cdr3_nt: TGTGCCAGCAGTCCCTCCTGGGGGGTGAAGGCCTATGGCTACACCTTC; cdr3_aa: CASSPSWGVKAYGYTF
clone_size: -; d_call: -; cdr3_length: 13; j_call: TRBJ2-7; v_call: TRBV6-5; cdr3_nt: TGTGCCAGCAGTTATAGCGGTTCCTACGAGCAGTACTTC; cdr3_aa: CASSYSGSYEQYF
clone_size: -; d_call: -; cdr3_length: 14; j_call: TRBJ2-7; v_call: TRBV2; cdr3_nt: TGTGCCAGCAGCGAAAGAGGGGGTGTCCCCGAGCAGTACTTC; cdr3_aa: CASSERGGVPEQYF
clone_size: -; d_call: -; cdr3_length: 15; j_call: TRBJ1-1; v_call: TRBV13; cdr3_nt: TGTGCCAGCAGTGTCGGCAGGGCCTCCAACACTGAAGCTTTCTTT; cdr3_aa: CASSVGRASNTEAFF
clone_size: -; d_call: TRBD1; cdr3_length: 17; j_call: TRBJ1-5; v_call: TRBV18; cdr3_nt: TGTGCCAGCTCACCACGGGGACAGGGGACCCCTAACCAGCCCCAGCATTTT; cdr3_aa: CASSPRGQGTPNQPQHF
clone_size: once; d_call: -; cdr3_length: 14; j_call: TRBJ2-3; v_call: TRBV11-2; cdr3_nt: TGTGCCAGCAGCTTATTATTAGCTCCAGATACGCAGTATTTT; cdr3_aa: CASSLLLAPDTQYF
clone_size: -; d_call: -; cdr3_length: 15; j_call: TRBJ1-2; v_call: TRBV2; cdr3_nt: TGTGCCAGCAGTCCGGGACAATTAAGGTCCTATGGCTACACCTTC; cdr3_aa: CASSPGQLRSYGYTF
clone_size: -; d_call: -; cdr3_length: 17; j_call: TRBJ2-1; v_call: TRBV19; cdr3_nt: TGTGCCAGTAGTCCCTTCTCTCCCCCCGCTACTCACAATGAGCAGTTCTTC; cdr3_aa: CASSPFSPPATHNEQFF
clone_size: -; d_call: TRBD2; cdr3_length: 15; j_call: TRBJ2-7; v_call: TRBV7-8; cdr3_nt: TGTGCCAGCAGCTCTAGCGGGGGGGTGAGCTACGAGCAGTACTTC; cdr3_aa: CASSSSGGVSYEQYF
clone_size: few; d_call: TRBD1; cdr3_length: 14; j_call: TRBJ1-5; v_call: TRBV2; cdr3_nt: TGTGCCAGCAGTGGGACAGGGCCAAGTCAGCCCCAGCATTTT; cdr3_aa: CASSGTGPSQPQHF
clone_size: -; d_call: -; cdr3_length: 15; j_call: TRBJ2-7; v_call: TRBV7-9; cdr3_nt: TGTGCCAGCAGCTTTAGCGGTTCCAGCTCCTACGAGCAGTACTTC; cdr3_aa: CASSFSGSSSYEQYF
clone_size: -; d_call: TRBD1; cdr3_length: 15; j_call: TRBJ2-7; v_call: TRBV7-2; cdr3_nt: TGTGCCAGCAGCTTGGGACAGGGGGCCGCCGACGAGCAGTACTTC; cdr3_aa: CASSLGQGAADEQYF
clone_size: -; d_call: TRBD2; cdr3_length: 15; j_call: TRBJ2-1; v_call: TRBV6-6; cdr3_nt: TGTGCCAGCAGTTCTGGACTAGCGGGGGGTTCACGGCAGTTCTTC; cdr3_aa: CASSSGLAGGSRQFF
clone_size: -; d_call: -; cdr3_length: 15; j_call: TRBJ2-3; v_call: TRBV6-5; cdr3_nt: TGTGCCAGCAGCACCCAGGGGTACGAAGAAGATACGCAGTATTTT; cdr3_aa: CASSTQGYEEDTQYF
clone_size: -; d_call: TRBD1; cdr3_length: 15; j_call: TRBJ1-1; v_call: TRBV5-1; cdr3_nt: TGCGCCAGCAGCTCTCGTGGACAGGGGAACACTGAAGCTTTCTTT; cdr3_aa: CASSSRGQGNTEAFF
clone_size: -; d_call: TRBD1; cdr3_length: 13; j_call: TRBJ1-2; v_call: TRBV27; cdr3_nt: TGTGCCAGCAGGACCGACAGGGTGGATGGCTACACCTTC; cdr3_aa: CASRTDRVDGYTF
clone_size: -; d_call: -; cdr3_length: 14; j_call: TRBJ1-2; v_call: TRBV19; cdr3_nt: TGTGCCAGTAGCAATACAGGGAGGGCGGAAGGCTACACCTTC; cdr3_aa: CASSNTGRAEGYTF
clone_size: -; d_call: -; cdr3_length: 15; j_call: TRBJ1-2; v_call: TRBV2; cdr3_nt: TGTGCCAGCCGTGCCAGGGAGGTTTTTTACTATGGCTACACCTTC; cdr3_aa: CASRAREVFYYGYTF
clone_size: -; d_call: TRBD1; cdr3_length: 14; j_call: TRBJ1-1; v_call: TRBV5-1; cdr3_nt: TGCGCCAGCAGCTTACAGGGGCAGGGCACTGAAGCTTTCTTT; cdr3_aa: CASSLQGQGTEAFF
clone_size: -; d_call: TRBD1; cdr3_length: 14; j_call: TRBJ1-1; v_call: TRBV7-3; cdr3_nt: TGTGCCAGCAGCTCGACAGGGATTGATACAGAAGCTTTCTTT; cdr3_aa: CASSSTGIDTEAFF
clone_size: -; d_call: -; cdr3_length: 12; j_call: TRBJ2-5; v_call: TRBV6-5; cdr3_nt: TGTGCCAGCTGGGGAGGGGGGGAGACCCAGTACTTC; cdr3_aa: CASWGGGETQYF
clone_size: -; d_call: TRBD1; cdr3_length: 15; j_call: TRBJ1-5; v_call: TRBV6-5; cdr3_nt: TGTGCCAGCAGTACCGGACAGGGGGCTGGTCAGCCCCAGCATTTT; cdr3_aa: CASSTGQGAGQPQHF
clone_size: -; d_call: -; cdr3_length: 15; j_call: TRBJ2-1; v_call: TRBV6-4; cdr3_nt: TGTGCCAGCAGTGAGGACAGCAGCTCCTACAATGAGCAGTTCTTC; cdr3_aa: CASSEDSSSYNEQFF
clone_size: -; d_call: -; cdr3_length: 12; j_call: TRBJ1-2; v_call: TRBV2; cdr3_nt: TGTGCCAGCCAGGACACACTCTATGGCTACACCTTC; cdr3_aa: CASQDTLYGYTF
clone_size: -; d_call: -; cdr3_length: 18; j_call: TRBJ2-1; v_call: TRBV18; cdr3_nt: TGTGCCAGCTCACCACTGCCTGGAGGGTCCAGCTCCTACAATGAGCAGTTCTTC; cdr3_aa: CASSPLPGGSSSYNEQFF
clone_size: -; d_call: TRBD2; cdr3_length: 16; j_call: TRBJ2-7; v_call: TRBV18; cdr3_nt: TGTGCCAGCTCACCACGTAGCGGGGGGCCCTCTGACGAGCAGTACTTC; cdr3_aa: CASSPRSGGPSDEQYF
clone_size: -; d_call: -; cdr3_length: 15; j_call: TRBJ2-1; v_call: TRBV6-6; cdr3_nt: TGTGCCACCCGAGGGTTGACAGGCACTTCCAATGAGCAGTTCTTC; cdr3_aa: CATRGLTGTSNEQFF
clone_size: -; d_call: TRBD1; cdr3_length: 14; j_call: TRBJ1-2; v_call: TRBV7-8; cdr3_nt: TGTGCCAGCAGCTTCACAGGGGGCGGGGATGGCTACACCTTC; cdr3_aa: CASSFTGGGDGYTF
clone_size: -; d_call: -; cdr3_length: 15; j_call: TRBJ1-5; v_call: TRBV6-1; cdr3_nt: TGTGCCAGCAGTGAAGCTTGGCAGGGCAATCAGCCCCAGCATTTT; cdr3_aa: CASSEAWQGNQPQHF
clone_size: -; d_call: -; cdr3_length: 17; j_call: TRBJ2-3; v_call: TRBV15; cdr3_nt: TGTGCCACCAGCACGCCCGGACAGCCGTCTAGCACAGATACGCAGTATTTT; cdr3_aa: CATSTPGQPSSTDTQYF
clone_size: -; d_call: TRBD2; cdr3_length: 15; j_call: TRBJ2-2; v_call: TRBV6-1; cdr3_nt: TGTGCCAGCAGTGCCGCTAGCGGGGGGGCCGGGGAGCTGTTTTTT; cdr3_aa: CASSAASGGAGELFF
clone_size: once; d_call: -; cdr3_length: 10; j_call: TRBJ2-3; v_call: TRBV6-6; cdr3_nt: TGTGCCAGCAGTTCCAATACGCAGTATTTT; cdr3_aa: CASSSNTQYF
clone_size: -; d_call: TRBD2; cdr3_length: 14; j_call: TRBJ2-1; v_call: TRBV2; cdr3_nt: TGTGCCAGCACCTGGGGGGGGACCTACAATGAGCAGTTCTTC; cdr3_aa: CASTWGGTYNEQFF
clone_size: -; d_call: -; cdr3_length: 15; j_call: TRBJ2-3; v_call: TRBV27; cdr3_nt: TGTGCCAGCACCGGTAGCCCACTACCCACAGATACGCAGTATTTT; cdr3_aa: CASTGSPLPTDTQYF
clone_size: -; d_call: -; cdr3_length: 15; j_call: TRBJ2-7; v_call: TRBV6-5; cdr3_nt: TGTGCCAGCAGTCGCCACCTGACAGGCTCCTACGAGCAGTACTTC; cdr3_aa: CASSRHLTGSYEQYF
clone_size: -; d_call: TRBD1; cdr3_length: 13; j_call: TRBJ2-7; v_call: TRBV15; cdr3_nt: TGTGCCACCAGCGGAGGACAGGTCGGCGAGCAGTACTTC; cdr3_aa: CATSGGQVGEQYF
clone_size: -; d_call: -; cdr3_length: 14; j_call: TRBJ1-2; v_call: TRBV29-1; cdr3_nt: TGCAGCGTCCGAGCGGCAGGAAATAACTATGGCTACACCTTC; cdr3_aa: CSVRAAGNNYGYTF
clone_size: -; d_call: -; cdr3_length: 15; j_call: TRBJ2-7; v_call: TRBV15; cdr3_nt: TGTGCCACCAGCGAAACCTCCGGGACAGCGGGCGAGCAGTACTTC; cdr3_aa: CATSETSGTAGEQYF
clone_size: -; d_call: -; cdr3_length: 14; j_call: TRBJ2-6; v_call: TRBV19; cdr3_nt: TGTGCCAGCGGGCAGGGCTCTGGGGCCAACGTCCTGACTTTC; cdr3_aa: CASGQGSGANVLTF
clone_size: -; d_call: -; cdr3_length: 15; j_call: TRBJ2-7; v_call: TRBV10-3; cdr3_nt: TGTGCCATCAGTGAGTCGACTCGCAGTGCCTACGAGCAGTACTTC; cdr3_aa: CAISESTRSAYEQYF